The 3 T cell receptor beta chains below all came from one sample that was sequenced in a study of T cells in Graves' hyperthyroidism and ophthalmopathy. RNA transcripts provided the source from which TCR beta CDR3 regions were amplified. TCR CDR3 underwent first-round RT-PCR with the HTBI primer set. TCRdb reanalysed the multiplex PCR reads using MiXCR and keeps one entry per CDR3 protein. The data hold 700,000 or so distinct CDR3 sequences, with roughly 15% observed a single time. The sequenced sample was blood. The source of these receptors is a man aged 18 to 29 with Graves' hyperthyroidism.

The rearrangement uses TRBV30 and TRBJ1-5, with 7 bases that match TRBD1. Looked up from germline, CDR1 is GTSNPN and CDR2 is SVGIG (reference sequence). The ends lost 2 bases at V and 3 bases at J; junction bases unmatched: 7. The CDR3 extends over 15 amino acids. In nucleotides, the CDR3 is TGTGCCTGGAGTTTAGTGGGACAGTTCAATCAGCCCCAGCATTTT. Its protein product is CAWSLVGQFNQPQHF.

Ten or more counts support this clonotype. V usage is TRBV30 and J usage is TRBJ2-3, with D possibly TRBD1 on 8 matching bases. The ends were cut back, 2 bases at V and 3 bases at J, with 12 bases in the middle. The CDR3 spans 14 residues. CDR1 GTSNPN and CDR2 SVGIG come from the germline V gene (reference sequence). The CDR3 sequence: CAWSIQGGTDTQYF. DNA for the CDR3: TGTGCCTGGAGTATACAGGGGGGGACAGATACGCAGTATTTT.

Many counts were recorded for this clonotype. V is TRBV2 and J is TRBJ1-2; D remains unclear. The CDR3 covers 12 residues. Germline V gives CDR1 SNHLY, CDR2 FYNNEI. V shed 10 bases and J shed 0 bases, with 9 bases lying between them. The CDR3 DNA sequence: TGTGCCACGGGCCCCACTAACTATGGCTACACCTTC. It codes for CATGPTNYGYTF.